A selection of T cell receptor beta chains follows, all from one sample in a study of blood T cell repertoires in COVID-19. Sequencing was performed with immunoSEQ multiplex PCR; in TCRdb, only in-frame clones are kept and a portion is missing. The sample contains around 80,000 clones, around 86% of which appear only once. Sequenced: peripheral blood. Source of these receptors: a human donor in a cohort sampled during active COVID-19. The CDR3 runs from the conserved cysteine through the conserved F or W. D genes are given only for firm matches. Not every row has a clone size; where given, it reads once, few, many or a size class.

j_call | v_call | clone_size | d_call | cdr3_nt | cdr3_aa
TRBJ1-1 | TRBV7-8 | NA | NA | TGTGCCAGCAGCTTAGCGGTGCGGGGGGAAGCTTTCTTT | CASSLAVRGEAFF
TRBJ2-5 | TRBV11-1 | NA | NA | TGTGCCAGCAGCCGGGGACTTCAACAAGAGACCCAGTACTTC | CASSRGLQQETQYF
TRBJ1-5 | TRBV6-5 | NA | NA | TGTGCCAGCAGTCCTTCCCGGGGTAGCAATCAGCCCCAGCATTTT | CASSPSRGSNQPQHF
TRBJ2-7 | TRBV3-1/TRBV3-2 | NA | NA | TGTGCCAGCAGCCCAAGAAGGGGGAGTAGAGACAGGCCTCACTTC | CASSPRRGSRDRPHF
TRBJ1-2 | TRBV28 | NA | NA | TGTGCCAGCAGTTTAGGTTTAGGGGGATATGGCTACACCTTC | CASSLGLGGYGYTF
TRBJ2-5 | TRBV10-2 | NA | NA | TGCGCCAGCAGGGACAGCCAATTAAAGGAGACCCAGTACTTC | CASRDSQLKETQYF
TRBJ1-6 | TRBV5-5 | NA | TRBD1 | TGTGCCAGCAGCTTGGTCCCGGGACAGGGAGGTGGCTCACCCCTCCACTTT | CASSLVPGQGGGSPLHF
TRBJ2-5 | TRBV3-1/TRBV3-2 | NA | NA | TGTGCCAGCAGCAGCGGGGAGACCCAGTACTTC | CASSSGETQYF
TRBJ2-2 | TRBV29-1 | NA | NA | TGCAGCGTTTTGACAGGTTTGAACACCGGGGAGCTGTTTTTT | CSVLTGLNTGELFF
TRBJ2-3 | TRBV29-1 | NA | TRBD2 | TGCAGCGTTGGCTCCCCAGCGGGGGTGGCAGATACGCAGTATTTT | CSVGSPAGVADTQYF
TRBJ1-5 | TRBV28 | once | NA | TGTGCCAGCAGTTCCCCCGATGGGGAGAATCAGCCCCAGCATTTT | CASSSPDGENQPQHF
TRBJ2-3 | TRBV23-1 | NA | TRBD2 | TGCGCCAGCAGTCTTGGACTAGCGGATGACCTCACAGATACGCAGTATTTT | CASSLGLADDLTDTQYF
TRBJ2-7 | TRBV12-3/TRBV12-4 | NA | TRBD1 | TGTGCCAGCAGTTTTCAGGGGGCGTACGAGCAGTACTTC | CASSFQGAYEQYF
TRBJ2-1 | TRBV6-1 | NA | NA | TGTGCCAGCAGTGGGCTTCGGGGAGGCCCTCAATCCTACAATGAGCAGTTCTTC | CASSGLRGGPQSYNEQFF
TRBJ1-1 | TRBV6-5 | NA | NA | TGTGCCAGCAGTTCCCCCCGGGCAGGGGCTGACACTGAAGCTTTCTTT | CASSSPRAGADTEAFF
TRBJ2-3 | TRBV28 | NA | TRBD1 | TGTGCCAGCAGTGGGACAGGGATAATGTATACGCAGTATTTT | CASSGTGIMYTQYF
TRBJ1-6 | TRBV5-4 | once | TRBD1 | TGTGCCAGCAGCTCTGACAGGGACCCACCAAATTCACCCCTCCACTTT | CASSSDRDPPNSPLHF
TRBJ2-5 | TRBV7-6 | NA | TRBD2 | TGTGCCAGCAGCTTATCCCCTAGCGGGGGAGGTCAAGAGACCCAGTACTTC | CASSLSPSGGGQETQYF
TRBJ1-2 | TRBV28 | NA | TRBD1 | TGTGCCACCATACAGGGGGCAAACTATGGCTACACCTTC | CATIQGANYGYTF
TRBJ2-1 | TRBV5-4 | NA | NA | TGTGCCAGCAGCTTGGCCATAGCTGACTCCTACAATGAGCAGTTCTTC | CASSLAIADSYNEQFF
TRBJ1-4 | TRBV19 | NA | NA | TGTGCCAGTACCTCTCGGGGGGTTAATGAAAAACTGTTTTTT | CASTSRGVNEKLFF
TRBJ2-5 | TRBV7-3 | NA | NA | TGTGCCAGCAGTCAAGGACCCGAGTTCAGGGCCCAGTACTTC | CASSQGPEFRAQYF